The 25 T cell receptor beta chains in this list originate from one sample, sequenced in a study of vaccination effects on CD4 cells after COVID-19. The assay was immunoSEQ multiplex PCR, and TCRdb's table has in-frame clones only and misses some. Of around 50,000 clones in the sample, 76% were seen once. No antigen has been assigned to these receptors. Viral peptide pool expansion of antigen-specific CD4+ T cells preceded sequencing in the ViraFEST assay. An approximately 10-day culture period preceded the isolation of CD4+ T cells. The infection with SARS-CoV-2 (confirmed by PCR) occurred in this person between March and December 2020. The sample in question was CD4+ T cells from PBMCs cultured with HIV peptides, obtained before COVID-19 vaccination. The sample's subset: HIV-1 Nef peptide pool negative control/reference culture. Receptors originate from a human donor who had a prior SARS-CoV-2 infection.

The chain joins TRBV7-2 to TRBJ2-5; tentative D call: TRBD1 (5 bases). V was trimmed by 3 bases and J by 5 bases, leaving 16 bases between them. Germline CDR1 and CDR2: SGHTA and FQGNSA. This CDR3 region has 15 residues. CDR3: CASSFQGAFMETQYF. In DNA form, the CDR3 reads TGTGCCAGCAGCTTCCAGGGCGCCTTTATGGAGACCCAGTACTTC.

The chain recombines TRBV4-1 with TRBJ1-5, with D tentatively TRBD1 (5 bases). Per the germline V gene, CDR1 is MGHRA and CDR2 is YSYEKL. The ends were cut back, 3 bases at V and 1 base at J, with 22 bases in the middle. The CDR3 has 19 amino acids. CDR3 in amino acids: CASSQVWLRGRKSNQPQHF. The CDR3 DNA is TGCGCCAGCAGCCAGGTCTGGCTTCGGGGGAGGAAGAGCAATCAGCCCCAGCATTTT.

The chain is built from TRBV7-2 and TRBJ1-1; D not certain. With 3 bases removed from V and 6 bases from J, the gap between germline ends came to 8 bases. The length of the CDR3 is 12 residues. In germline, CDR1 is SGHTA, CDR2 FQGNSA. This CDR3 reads CASSFFLSEAFF. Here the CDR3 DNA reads TGTGCCAGCAGCTTTTTTCTTTCTGAAGCTTTCTTT.

The CDR3: CASSPQGGNEQYF. Here the CDR3 DNA reads TGCGCCAGCAGCCCGCAGGGGGGAAACGAGCAGTACTTC. The V call is TRBV5-1, the J call TRBJ2-7; the D gene is possibly TRBD1 (7 bases). V was trimmed by 4 bases and J by 5 bases, leaving 13 bases between them. The CDR3 has 13 amino acids. Germline V lookup: CDR1 SGHRS, CDR2 YFSETQ.

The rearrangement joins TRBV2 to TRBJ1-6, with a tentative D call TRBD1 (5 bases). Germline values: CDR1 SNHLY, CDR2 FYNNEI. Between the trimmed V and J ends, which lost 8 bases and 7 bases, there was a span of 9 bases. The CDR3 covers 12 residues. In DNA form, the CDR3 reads TGTGCCAGCGGCAGGGACAATTCACCCCTCCACTTT. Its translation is CASGRDNSPLHF. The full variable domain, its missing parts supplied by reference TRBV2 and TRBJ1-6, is EPEVTQTPSHQVTQMGQEVILRCVPISNHLYFYWYRQILGQKVEFLVSFYNNEISEKSEIFDDQFSVERPDGSNFTLKIRSTKLEDSAMYFCASGRDNSPLHFGNGTRLTVT.

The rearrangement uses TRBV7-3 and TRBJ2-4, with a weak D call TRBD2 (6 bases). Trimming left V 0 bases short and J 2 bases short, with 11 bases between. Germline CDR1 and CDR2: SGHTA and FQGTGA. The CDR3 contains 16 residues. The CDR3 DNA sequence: TGTGCCAGCAGCTTAACGACCGGGGGATCCAAAAACATTCAGTACTTC. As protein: CASSLTTGGSKNIQYF.

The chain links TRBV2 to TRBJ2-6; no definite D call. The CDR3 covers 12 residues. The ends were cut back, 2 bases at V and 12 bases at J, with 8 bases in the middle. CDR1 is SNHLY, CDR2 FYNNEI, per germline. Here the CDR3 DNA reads TGTGCCAGCAGTGAATCCGGGTCCGTCCTGACTTTC. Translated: CASSESGSVLTF.

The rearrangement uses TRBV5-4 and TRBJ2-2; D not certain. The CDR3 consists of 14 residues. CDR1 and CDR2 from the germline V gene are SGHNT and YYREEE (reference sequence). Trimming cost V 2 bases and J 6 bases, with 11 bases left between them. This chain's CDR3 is CASSFQQSAGELFF. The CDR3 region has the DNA TGTGCCAGCAGCTTCCAGCAGTCTGCCGGGGAGCTGTTTTTT. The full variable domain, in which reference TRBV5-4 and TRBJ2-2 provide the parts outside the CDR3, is ETGVTQSPTHLIKTRGQQVTLRCSSQSGHNTVSWYQQALGQGPQFIFQYYREEENGRGNFPPRFSGLQFPNYSSELNVNALELDDSALYLCASSFQQSAGELFFGEGSRLTVL.

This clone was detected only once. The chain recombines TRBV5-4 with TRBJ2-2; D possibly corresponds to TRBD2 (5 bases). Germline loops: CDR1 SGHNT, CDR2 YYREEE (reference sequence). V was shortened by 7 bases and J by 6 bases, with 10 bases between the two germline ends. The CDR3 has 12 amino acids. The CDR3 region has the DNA TGTGCCAGCGGGAGAGGGTCCGGGGAGCTGTTTTTT. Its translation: CASGRGSGELFF.

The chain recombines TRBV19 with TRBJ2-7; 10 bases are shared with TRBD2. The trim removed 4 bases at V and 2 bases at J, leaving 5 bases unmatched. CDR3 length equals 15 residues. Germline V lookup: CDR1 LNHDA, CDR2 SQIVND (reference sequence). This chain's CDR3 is CASSTSGSRAYEQYF. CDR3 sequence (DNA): TGTGCCAGTAGTACTAGCGGGAGTAGGGCCTACGAGCAGTACTTC.

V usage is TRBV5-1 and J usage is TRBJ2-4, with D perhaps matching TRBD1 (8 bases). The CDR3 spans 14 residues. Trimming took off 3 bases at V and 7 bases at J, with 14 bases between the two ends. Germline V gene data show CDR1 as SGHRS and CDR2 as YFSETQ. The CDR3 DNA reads TGCGCCAGCAGCTCAACAGGGGGGGAGAACATTCAGTACTTC. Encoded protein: CASSSTGGENIQYF.

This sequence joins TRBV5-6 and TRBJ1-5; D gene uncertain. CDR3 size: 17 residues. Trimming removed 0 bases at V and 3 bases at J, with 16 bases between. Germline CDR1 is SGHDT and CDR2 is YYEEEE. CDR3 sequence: CASSLVYWSAPNQPQHF. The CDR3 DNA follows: TGTGCCAGCAGCTTGGTCTACTGGTCGGCTCCCAATCAGCCCCAGCATTTT.

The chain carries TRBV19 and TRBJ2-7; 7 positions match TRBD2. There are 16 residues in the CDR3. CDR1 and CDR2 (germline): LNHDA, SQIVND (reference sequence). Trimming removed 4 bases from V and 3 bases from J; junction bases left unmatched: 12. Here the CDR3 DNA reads TGTGCCAGTAGTACCCCCGCGGGGAGGGGAAGCTACGAGCAGTACTTC. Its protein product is CASSTPAGRGSYEQYF.

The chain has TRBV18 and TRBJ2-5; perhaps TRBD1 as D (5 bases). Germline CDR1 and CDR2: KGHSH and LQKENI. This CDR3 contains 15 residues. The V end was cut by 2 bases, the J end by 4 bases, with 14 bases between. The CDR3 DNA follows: TGTGCCAGCTCACCAGGAGCAGGGTTGGGAGAGACCCAGTACTTC. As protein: CASSPGAGLGETQYF. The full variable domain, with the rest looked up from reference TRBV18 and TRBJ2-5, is NAGVMQNPRHLVRRRGQEARLRCSPMKGHSHVYWYRQLPEEGLKFMVYLQKENIIDESGMPKERFSAEFPKEGPSILRIQQVVRGDSAAYFCASSPGAGLGETQYFGPGTRLLVL.

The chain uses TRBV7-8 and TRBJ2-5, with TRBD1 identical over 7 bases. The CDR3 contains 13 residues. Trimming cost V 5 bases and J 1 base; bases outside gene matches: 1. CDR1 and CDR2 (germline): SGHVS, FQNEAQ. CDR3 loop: CASSGTVQETQYF. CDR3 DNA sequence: TGTGCCAGCAGCGGGACAGTCCAAGAGACCCAGTACTTC.

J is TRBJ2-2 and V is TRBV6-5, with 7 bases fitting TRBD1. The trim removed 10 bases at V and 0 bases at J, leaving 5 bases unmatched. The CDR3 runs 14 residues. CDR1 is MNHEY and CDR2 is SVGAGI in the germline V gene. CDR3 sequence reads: CATWDRANTGELFF. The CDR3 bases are TGTGCCACCTGGGACAGAGCGAACACCGGGGAGCTGTTTTTT.

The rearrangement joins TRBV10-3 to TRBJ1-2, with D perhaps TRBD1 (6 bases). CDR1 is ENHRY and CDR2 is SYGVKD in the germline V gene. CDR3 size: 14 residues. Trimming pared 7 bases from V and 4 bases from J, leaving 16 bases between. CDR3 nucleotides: TGTGCCATCACCCCCGACAGGCCTCCCTATGGCTACACCTTC. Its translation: CAITPDRPPYGYTF.

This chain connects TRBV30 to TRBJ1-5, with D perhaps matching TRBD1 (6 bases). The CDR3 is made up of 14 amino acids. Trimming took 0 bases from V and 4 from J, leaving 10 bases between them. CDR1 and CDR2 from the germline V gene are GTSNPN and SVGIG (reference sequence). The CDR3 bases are TGTGCCTGGAGTGTAGGGGGGCAGAATCAGCCCCAGCATTTT. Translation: CAWSVGGQNQPQHF.

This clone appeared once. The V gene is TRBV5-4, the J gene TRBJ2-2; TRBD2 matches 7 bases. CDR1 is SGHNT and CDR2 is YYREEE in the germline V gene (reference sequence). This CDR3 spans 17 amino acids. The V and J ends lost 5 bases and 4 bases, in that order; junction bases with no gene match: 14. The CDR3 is CASSLGGGPYTTGELFF. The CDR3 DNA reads TGTGCCAGCAGTCTGGGGGGGGGACCCTACACCACCGGGGAGCTGTTTTTT.

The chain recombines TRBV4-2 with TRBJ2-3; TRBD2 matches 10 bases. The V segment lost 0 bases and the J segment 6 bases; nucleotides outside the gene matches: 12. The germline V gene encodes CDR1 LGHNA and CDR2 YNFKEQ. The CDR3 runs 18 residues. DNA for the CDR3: TGTGCCAGCAGCCAAGACTGGGCTAGCGGGAGCGTCGGGGATACGCAGTATTTT. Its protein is CASSQDWASGSVGDTQYF.

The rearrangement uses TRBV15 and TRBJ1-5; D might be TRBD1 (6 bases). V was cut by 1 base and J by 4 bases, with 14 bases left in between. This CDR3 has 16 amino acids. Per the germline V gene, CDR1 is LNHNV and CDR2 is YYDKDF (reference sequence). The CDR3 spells CATSRGGARGNQPQHF. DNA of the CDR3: TGTGCCACCAGCAGAGGGGGGGCGCGGGGAAATCAGCCCCAGCATTTT. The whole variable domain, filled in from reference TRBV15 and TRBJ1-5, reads DAMVIQNPRYQVTQFGKPVTLSCSQTLNHNVMYWYQQKSSQAPKLLFHYYDKDFNNEADTPDNFQSRRPNTSFCFLDIRSPGLGDTAMYLCATSRGGARGNQPQHFGDGTRLSIL.

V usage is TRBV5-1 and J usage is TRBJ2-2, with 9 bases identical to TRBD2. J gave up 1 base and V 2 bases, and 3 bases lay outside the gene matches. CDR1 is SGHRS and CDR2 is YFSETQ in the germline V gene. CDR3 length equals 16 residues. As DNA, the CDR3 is TGCGCCAGCAGCTTCACTAGCGGGCTGAACACCGGGGAGCTGTTTTTT. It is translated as CASSFTSGLNTGELFF.

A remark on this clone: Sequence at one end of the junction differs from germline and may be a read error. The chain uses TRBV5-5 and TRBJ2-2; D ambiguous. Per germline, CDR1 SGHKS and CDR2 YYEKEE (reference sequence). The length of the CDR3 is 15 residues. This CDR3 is CASRFNQVGAGELFF. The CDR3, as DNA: TGTGCCAGCCGCTTCAACCAGGTTGGGGCCGGGGAGCTGTTTTTT.

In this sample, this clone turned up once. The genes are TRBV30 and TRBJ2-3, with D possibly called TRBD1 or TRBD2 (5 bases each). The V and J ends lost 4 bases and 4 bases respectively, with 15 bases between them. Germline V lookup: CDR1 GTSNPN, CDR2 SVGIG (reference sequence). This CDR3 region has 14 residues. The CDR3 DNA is TGTGCCTGGAAGAGGTCCCGGGACGCAGATACGCAGTATTTT. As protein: CAWKRSRDADTQYF.

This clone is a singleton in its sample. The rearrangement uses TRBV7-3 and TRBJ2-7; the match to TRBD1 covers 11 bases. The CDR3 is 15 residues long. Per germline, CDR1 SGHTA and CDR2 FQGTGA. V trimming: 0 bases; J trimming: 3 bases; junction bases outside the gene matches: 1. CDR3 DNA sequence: TGTGCCAGCAGCTTAACGGGACAGGGGGTCTACGAGCAGTACTTC. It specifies CASSLTGQGVYEQYF.